Presented here are 24 T cell receptor beta chains from one specimen sequenced in a study of T cell responses to AZD1222 COVID-19 vaccine. TCRdb's copy holds only in-frame clones and misses some; the assay was immunoSEQ multiplex PCR. The sample gives tens of thousands of clones, roughly 93% of which show up once; 22% is in the top ten. The material was peripheral blood, obtained on day 0 of AZD1222 vaccination. These receptors came from an adult in good health.

CDR3 DNA: TGCGCCAGCAGCCGCGAGGACAGGGCTTATAATTCACCCCTCCACTTT. It yields the protein CASSREDRAYNSPLHF. The rearrangement joins TRBV4-1 to TRBJ1-6; TRBD1 matches 8 bases. The V and J ends lost 4 bases and 4 bases, in that order; junction bases with no gene match: 6. The CDR3 is made up of 16 amino acids. Germline CDR1 is MGHRA and CDR2 is YSYEKL.

V and J are TRBV29-1 and TRBJ1-2; D ambiguous. The CDR3 length is 13 residues. Per germline, CDR1 SQVTM and CDR2 ANQGSEA. Trimming took 2 bases from V and 5 from J, leaving 12 bases between them. This CDR3 reads CSVEMPERYGYTF. CDR3 sequence (DNA): TGCAGCGTTGAAATGCCGGAACGATATGGCTACACCTTC.

The gene calls are TRBV5-5 and TRBJ2-1; 11 bases line up with TRBD2. This CDR3 contains 16 residues. Germline CDR1 reads SGHKS; CDR2 reads YYEKEE (reference sequence). V shed 4 bases, J shed 7 bases, and the junction held 10 bases outside the gene matches. Here the CDR3 reads CASSGPGLAGGNEQFF. The CDR3 DNA follows: TGTGCCAGCAGCGGTCCGGGGCTAGCGGGGGGAAATGAGCAGTTCTTC.

This chain connects TRBV25-1 to TRBJ1-5, with D unresolved. With 7 bases removed from V and 4 bases from J, the gap between germline ends came to 14 bases. Germline CDR1 is MGHDK and CDR2 is SYGVNS. This CDR3 comprises 14 residues. DNA of the CDR3: TGTGCCAGCACCGCTGCGTCGGGTAATCAGCCCCAGCATTTT. It is translated as CASTAASGNQPQHF.

This chain links TRBV10-3 with TRBJ1-2; no clear D gene. Germline V CDR1 and CDR2: ENHRY, SYGVKD. The CDR3 has 11 amino acids. V was clipped by 8 bases and J by 4 bases, with 8 bases between them. In DNA form, the CDR3 reads TGTGCCATCTCTCGGAGCTATGGCTACACCTTC. Translated, it gives CAISRSYGYTF.

The chain carries TRBV5-1 and TRBJ2-2, with D perhaps matching TRBD2 (5 bases). CDR3 size: 18 residues. CDR1 and CDR2 (germline): SGHRS, YFSETQ. CDR3 amino acids: CANSLEAYYEVGTGELFF. CDR3 in DNA: TGCGCGAACAGCTTGGAGGCTTATTACGAGGTTGGCACCGGGGAGCTGTTTTTT.

The chain uses TRBV25-1 and TRBJ1-2, with D maybe TRBD1 (6 bases). The CDR3 runs to 15 residues. The V gene's germline CDR1 is MGHDK and CDR2 SYGVNS. V gave up 2 bases and J gave up 4 bases, with 14 bases separating them. The CDR3: CASSEQAQGGYGYTF. Here the CDR3 DNA reads TGTGCCAGCAGTGAACAGGCTCAAGGGGGCTATGGCTACACCTTC.

This chain connects TRBV6-2 or TRBV6-3 to TRBJ1-3, with unresolved D. Looked up from germline, CDR1 is MNHEY and CDR2 is SVGEGT. V lost 3 bases and J 4 bases, leaving 10 bases between the germline ends. There are 14 residues in the CDR3. The CDR3 region has the DNA TGTGCCAGCAGTTATGGAGAGCTCGGAAACACCATATATTTT. It codes for CASSYGELGNTIYF.

The chain uses TRBV5-4 and TRBJ1-1, with 9 bases fitting TRBD1. The V and J ends lost 4 bases and 6 bases, in that order; junction bases with no gene match: 10. CDR3 length: 15 residues. From germline, CDR1 is SGHNT and CDR2 YYREEE (reference sequence). CDR3 region: CASSVPDRGVPEAFF. The CDR3 bases are TGTGCCAGCAGCGTGCCGGACAGGGGTGTTCCTGAAGCTTTCTTT.

The gene calls are TRBV5-1 and TRBJ1-4; D gene ambiguous. This CDR3 is 13 amino acids long. Trimming took 0 bases from V and 4 from J, leaving 4 bases between them. CDR1 is SGHRS and CDR2 is YFSETQ in the germline V gene. For the CDR3, the DNA is TGCGCCAGCAGCTTGGACCATAATGAAAAACTGTTTTTT. It translates to CASSLDHNEKLFF.

The rearrangement links TRBV7-9 to TRBJ2-7; D remains ambiguous. The V gene lost 5 bases and the J gene lost 10 bases, with 18 bases spanning the gap. The CDR3 runs to 13 residues. Germline lookup yields CDR1 SEHNR and CDR2 FQNEAQ (reference sequence). The CDR3 nucleotides are TGTGCCAGCAGCCCGGTTGCTTCCCAATCACAGTACTTC. Amino acids: CASSPVASQSQYF.

The table lists this clone with many counts. The rearrangement links TRBV9 to TRBJ1-3; weak D call: TRBD1 (6 bases). The germline V gene has CDR1 SGDLS and CDR2 YYNGEE. The V end lost 2 bases, the J end lost 5 bases, and 11 bases lay between the germline ends. This CDR3 is 14 amino acids long. CDR3 in amino acids: CASSVSTGRNTIYF. The CDR3, as DNA: TGTGCCAGCAGCGTGTCAACAGGGCGAAACACCATATATTTT.

V and J are TRBV5-8 and TRBJ2-5; D ambiguous. V lost 4 bases and J 1 base, leaving 2 bases between the germline ends. CDR3 size: 11 residues. The germline CDR1 and CDR2 sequences are SGHTS and YDEGEE. The CDR3 bases are TGTGCCAGCAGCCCCCAAGAGACCCAGTACTTC. The encoded protein is CASSPQETQYF.

V usage is TRBV9 and J usage is TRBJ2-2; D is uncertain. With 1 base removed from V and 0 bases from J, the gap between germline ends came to 7 bases. The CDR3 totals 15 residues. Germline CDR1 reads SGDLS; CDR2 reads YYNGEE. CDR3 region: CASSVNSPNTGELFF. The CDR3, as DNA: TGTGCCAGCAGCGTAAACAGCCCGAACACCGGGGAGCTGTTTTTT.

This chain uses TRBV24-1 with TRBJ1-1; D not certain. The V gene's germline CDR1 is KGHDR and CDR2 SFDVKD. The length of the CDR3 is 15 residues. V lost 4 bases, J lost 4 bases, and 15 bases lay in between. The CDR3 region is CATSDPGRAGTEAFF. The CDR3 DNA is TGTGCCACCAGTGACCCGGGAAGGGCGGGCACTGAAGCTTTCTTT.

The CDR3 DNA sequence: TGTGCCACCAGCAGAGATGGTCCGTCAGAGCCACCCTATAATTCACCCCTCCACTTT. It codes for CATSRDGPSEPPYNSPLHF. V is TRBV15 and J is TRBJ1-6; D gene ambiguous. Trimming shortened V by 0 bases and J by 2 bases, and 17 bases separated the two germline ends. The length of the CDR3 is 19 residues. In germline, CDR1 is LNHNV, CDR2 YYDKDF (reference sequence).

The chain links TRBV5-4 to TRBJ2-5; maybe TRBD1 (6 bases). This CDR3 comprises 13 residues. V lost 0 bases, J lost 10 bases, and 13 bases lay in between. Per the germline V gene, CDR1 is SGHNT and CDR2 is YYREEE (reference sequence). In DNA form, the CDR3 reads TGTGCCAGCAGCTTGGAACTGGGGGCGGGCCAGTACTTC. This translates into CASSLELGAGQYF.

The CDR3 loop reads CASSSGLSGNTIYF. The DNA for the CDR3 is TGTGCCAGCAGCTCCGGGCTTTCTGGAAACACCATATATTTT. The genes are TRBV7-9 and TRBJ1-3; D gene unclear. CDR1 and CDR2 from the germline V gene are SEHNR and FQNEAQ (reference sequence). The CDR3 is 14 residues long. Trimming cost V 4 bases and J 1 base, with 8 bases left between them.

This chain links TRBV5-4 with TRBJ2-2, with 7 bases that match TRBD2. J was trimmed by 9 bases and V by 4 bases; bases with no gene match: 12. CDR1 and CDR2 from the germline V gene are SGHNT and YYREEE (reference sequence). This CDR3 is 15 amino acids long. Here the CDR3 DNA reads TGTGCCAGCAGCCAACCGGGCGGGGGTCCCCGGGAGCTGTTTTTT. Protein: CASSQPGGGPRELFF.

The count of this clone is one. This sequence joins TRBV18 and TRBJ1-2; 7 bases line up with TRBD1. The CDR3 is 13 residues long. Germline CDR1 reads KGHSH; CDR2 reads LQKENI. V shed 5 bases and J 6 bases; nucleotides not matched to a gene: 6. The CDR3 region is CASSTRGRDGYTF. In DNA form, the CDR3 reads TGTGCCAGCTCAACTAGGGGGCGCGATGGCTACACCTTC.

The chain carries TRBV9 and TRBJ1-4, with D perhaps TRBD1 (6 bases). The CDR3 contains 15 residues. Germline V gene sequence: CDR1 SGDLS, CDR2 YYNGEE. With 4 bases removed from V and 8 bases from J, the gap between germline ends came to 18 bases. CDR3 sequence: CASSFTGGQEEKLFF. The CDR3 DNA reads as TGTGCCAGCAGCTTCACGGGGGGCCAGGAAGAAAAACTGTTTTTT.

The CDR3 DNA follows: TGCAGCGCGAGGACTAGTGGGAATGAGCAGTTCTTC. This sequence encodes CSARTSGNEQFF. The genes are TRBV29-1 and TRBJ2-1; 7 bases are a match to TRBD2. Trimming removed 7 bases from V and 7 bases from J; junction bases left unmatched: 7. Germline V gene lookup returns CDR1 SQVTM and CDR2 ANQGSEA. This CDR3 region has 12 residues.

This clone was detected once. The J gene is TRBJ2-3, the V gene TRBV18; D is ambiguous. Germline V gives CDR1 KGHSH, CDR2 LQKENI. V dropped 3 bases and J dropped 1 base, with 5 bases sitting between them. There are 13 residues in the CDR3. This CDR3 reads CASSPSGTDTQYF. The DNA for the CDR3 is TGTGCCAGCTCACCGAGTGGCACAGATACGCAGTATTTT. Complete variable domain (other parts from reference TRBV18 and TRBJ2-3): NAGVMQNPRHLVRRRGQEARLRCSPMKGHSHVYWYRQLPEEGLKFMVYLQKENIIDESGMPKERFSAEFPKEGPSILRIQQVVRGDSAAYFCASSPSGTDTQYFGPGTRLTVL.

The chain couples TRBV28 to TRBJ1-2; D perhaps matches TRBD1 (5 bases). V lost 4 bases and J lost 4, with 13 bases in between. This CDR3 contains 14 residues. Germline CDR1 reads MDHEN; CDR2 reads SYDVKM. The CDR3 region has the DNA TGTGCCAGCAGTTGGGGCAGGGTCGTCTATGGCTACACCTTC. Translating gives CASSWGRVVYGYTF.